This is a list of T cell receptor beta chains from one sample in a study of Ad26.COV2.S vaccination and SARS-CoV-2 variants. The assay was immunoSEQ multiplex PCR, and TCRdb's table has in-frame clones only and misses some. The sample includes approximately 480,000 clones, roughly 87% seen only once; the top ten take 10% to 15%. Sequences were derived from peripheral blood, sampled in a trial of Ad26.COV2.S vaccine versus placebo. The receptors shown here come from a person aged 18-65 years who received the Ad26.COV2.S COVID-19 vaccine or a placebo. The CDR3 runs from the conserved cysteine through the conserved F or W. A D gene is named only where the DNA matches it firmly. Clone size, where shown, is once, few, many, or a class for clones that have expanded.

TGTGCCAGCAGCTTAGGTTCCGGCCGGAACACTGAAGCTTTCTTT	CASSLGSGRNTEAFF	TRBV11-2	TRBJ1-1	NA	NA
TGTGCCAGCAGCCCGACTAGCGGGACGAACACCGGGGAGCTGTTTTTT	CASSPTSGTNTGELFF	TRBV7-2	TRBJ2-2	TRBD2	NA
TGTGCCAGCAGCCGGCAGAGGGAATCAACCTACGAGCAGTACTTC	CASSRQRESTYEQYF	TRBV2	TRBJ2-7	NA	NA
TGTGCCAGCAGTGCGTCATTGGACAGGACCCGAGGTACTGAAGCTTTCTTT	CASSASLDRTRGTEAFF	TRBV14	TRBJ1-1	TRBD1	NA
TGTGCCAGCAGCATGGGACTAGCGCTCACGGGAGAGACCCAGTACTTC	CASSMGLALTGETQYF	TRBV7-7	TRBJ2-5	TRBD2	once
TGTGCCAGTTTAGGGGGGCGAAGAACTGAAGCTTTCTTT	CASLGGRRTEAFF	TRBV19	TRBJ1-1	NA	NA
TGTGCCAGCAGCCAAGATCTTCTCCAATCAACTAATGAAAAACTGTTTTTT	CASSQDLLQSTNEKLFF	TRBV4-2	TRBJ1-4	NA	NA
TGTGCCAGCAGTTTAACCGAGCTTGAAGCTTTCTTT	CASSLTELEAFF	TRBV12-3/TRBV12-4	TRBJ1-1	NA	NA
TGTGCCACCTCGGACAGGGGGGGTTTGGCCCAGCATTTT	CATSDRGGLAQHF	TRBV6-5	TRBJ1-5	TRBD1	NA
TGTGCCACCAGCAGAGGAACAGATACGCAGTATTTT	CATSRGTDTQYF	TRBV15	TRBJ2-3	NA	NA
TGCGCCAGCAGCTTCCCCGGACTCGAAAACTACTCCTACGAGCAGTACTTC	CASSFPGLENYSYEQYF	TRBV4-1	TRBJ2-7	NA	NA
TGCGCCAGCAGCTTGGAGGCCAGGGGCTCCGGGGAGCTGTTTTTT	CASSLEARGSGELFF	TRBV5-1	TRBJ2-2	NA	NA
TGTGCCAGCAGTTTTACTACGTGGCGATGGGATTTT	CASSFTTWRWDF	TRBV27	TRBJ1-3	NA	NA
TGTGCCAGCAGCGTTCCGGGACAGGGGGGTGAAAAACTGTTTTTT	CASSVPGQGGEKLFF	TRBV5-6	TRBJ1-4	TRBD1	NA
TGTGCCAGCAGCTTCCCAGATACGCAGTATTTT	CASSFPDTQYF	TRBV5-5	TRBJ2-3	NA	NA
TGTGCCTGGGGGGCAGGGGGAACTGAAGCTTTCTTT	CAWGAGGTEAFF	TRBV30	TRBJ1-1	TRBD1	NA
TGTGCCAGCAGCCACCCTGTCCAGTCCGGTAGGAACAATGAGCAGTTCTTC	CASSHPVQSGRNNEQFF	TRBV3-1/TRBV3-2	TRBJ2-1	NA	NA
TGTGCCACCAGCAGAGTCGGGTTTTGGGGGGAGAAGCCTAGCAATCAGCCCCAGCATTTT	CATSRVGFWGEKPSNQPQHF	TRBV15	TRBJ1-5	NA	NA